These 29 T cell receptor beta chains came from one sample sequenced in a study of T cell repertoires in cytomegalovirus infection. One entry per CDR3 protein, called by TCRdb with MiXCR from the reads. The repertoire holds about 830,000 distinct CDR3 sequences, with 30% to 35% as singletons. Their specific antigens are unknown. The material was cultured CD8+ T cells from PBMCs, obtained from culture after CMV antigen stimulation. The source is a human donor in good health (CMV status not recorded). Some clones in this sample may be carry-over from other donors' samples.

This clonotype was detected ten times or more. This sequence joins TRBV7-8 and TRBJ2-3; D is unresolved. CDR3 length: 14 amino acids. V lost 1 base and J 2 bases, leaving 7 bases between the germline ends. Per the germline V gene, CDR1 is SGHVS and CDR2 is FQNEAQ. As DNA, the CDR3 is TGTGCCAGCAGCTTAGTTAGGGTCACAGATACGCAGTATTTT. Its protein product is CASSLVRVTDTQYF.

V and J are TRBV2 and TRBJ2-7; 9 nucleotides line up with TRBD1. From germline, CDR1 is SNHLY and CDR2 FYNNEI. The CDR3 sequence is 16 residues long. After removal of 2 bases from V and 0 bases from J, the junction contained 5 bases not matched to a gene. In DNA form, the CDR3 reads TGTGCCAGCAGTGAACCCGGGACAGGGAGCTCCTACGAGCAGTACTTC. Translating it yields CASSEPGTGSSYEQYF.

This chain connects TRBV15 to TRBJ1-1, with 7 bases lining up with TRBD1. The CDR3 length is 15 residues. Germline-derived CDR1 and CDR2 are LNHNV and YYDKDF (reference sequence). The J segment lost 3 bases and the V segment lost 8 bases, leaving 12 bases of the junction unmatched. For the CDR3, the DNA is TGTGCCACCGGAGTCCCAGACAGGGCTGACACTGAAGCTTTCTTT. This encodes CATGVPDRADTEAFF. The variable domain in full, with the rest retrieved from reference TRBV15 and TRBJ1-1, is DAMVIQNPRYQVTQFGKPVTLSCSQTLNHNVMYWYQQKSSQAPKLLFHYYDKDFNNEADTPDNFQSRRPNTSFCFLDIRSPGLGDTAMYLCATGVPDRADTEAFFGQGTRLTVV.

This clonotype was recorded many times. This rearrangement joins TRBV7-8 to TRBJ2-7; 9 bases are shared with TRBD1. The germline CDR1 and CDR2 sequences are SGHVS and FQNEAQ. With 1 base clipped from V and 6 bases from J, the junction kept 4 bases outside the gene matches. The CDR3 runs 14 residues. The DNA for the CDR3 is TGTGCCAGCAGCTTAGGACAGGGGGTTACCGAGCAGTACTTC. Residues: CASSLGQGVTEQYF.

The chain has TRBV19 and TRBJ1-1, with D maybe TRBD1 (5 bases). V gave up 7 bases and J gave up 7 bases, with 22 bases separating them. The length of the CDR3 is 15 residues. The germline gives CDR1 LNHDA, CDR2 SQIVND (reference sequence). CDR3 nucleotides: TGTGCCAGTATTGATTCGGGAGGGGCCGAGAATGAAGCTTTCTTT. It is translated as CASIDSGGAENEAFF.

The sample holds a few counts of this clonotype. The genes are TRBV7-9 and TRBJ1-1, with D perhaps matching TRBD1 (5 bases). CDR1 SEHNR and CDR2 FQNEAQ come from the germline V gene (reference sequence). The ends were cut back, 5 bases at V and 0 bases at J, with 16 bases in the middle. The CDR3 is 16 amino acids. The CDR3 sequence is CASSPNIWGLNTEAFF. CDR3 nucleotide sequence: TGTGCCAGCAGCCCAAACATCTGGGGGTTGAACACTGAAGCTTTCTTT.

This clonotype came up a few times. CDR3 residues: CASSISRDLQSEAFF. CDR3 coding DNA: TGTGCCAGCAGTATATCTCGGGACCTTCAAAGCGAAGCTTTCTTT. This chain uses TRBV28 with TRBJ1-1; TRBD1 is a possible D gene (5 bases). The CDR3 totals 15 residues. Germline assignment: CDR1 MDHEN and CDR2 SYDVKM. The V end was cut by 5 bases, the J end by 8 bases, with 21 bases between.

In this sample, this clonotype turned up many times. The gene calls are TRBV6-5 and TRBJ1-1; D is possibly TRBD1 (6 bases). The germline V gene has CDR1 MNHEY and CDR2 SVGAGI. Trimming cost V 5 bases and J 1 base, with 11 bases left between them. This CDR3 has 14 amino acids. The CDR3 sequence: CASSPDRRNTEAFF. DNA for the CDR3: TGTGCCAGCAGTCCCGACAGGCGGAACACTGAAGCTTTCTTT.

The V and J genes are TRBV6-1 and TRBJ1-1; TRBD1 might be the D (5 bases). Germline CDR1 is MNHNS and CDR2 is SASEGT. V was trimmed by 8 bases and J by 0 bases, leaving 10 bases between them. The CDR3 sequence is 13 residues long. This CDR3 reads CASFGAVNTEAFF. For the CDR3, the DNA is TGTGCCAGCTTCGGGGCTGTGAACACTGAAGCTTTCTTT.

DNA for the CDR3: TGTGCCAGCAGTGGCGGGGACAGGGACACCGGGGAGCTGTTTTTT. Translation gives CASSGGDRDTGELFF. The V gene is TRBV2, the J gene TRBJ2-2; 9 bases are shared with TRBD1. Germline V CDR1 and CDR2: SNHLY, FYNNEI. Unmatched junction bases numbered 3, after V lost 4 bases and J lost 3 bases. The CDR3 is 15 amino acids.

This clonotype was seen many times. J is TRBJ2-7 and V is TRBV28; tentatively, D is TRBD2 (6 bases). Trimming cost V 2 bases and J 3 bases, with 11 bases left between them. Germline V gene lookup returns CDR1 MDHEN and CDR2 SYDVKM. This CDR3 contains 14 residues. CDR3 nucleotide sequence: TGTGCCAGCAGTTTAGCGGGGAGGTTCTACGAGCAGTACGTC. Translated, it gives CASSLAGRFYEQYV.

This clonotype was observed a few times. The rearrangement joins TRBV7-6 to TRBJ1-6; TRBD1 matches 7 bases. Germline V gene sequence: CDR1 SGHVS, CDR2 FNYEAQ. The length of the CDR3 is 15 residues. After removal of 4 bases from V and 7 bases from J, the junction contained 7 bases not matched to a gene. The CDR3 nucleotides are TGTGCCAGCAGCTCAACTGACAGGGCGAATTCACCCCTCCACTTT. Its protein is CASSSTDRANSPLHF.

The DNA of the CDR3 is TGTGCCAGCAGTGAGTATAACAGGAACACTGAAGCTTTCTTT. Protein sequence: CASSEYNRNTEAFF. The V and J genes are TRBV2 and TRBJ1-1; no firm D call. Trimming removed 3 bases from V and 1 base from J, with 9 bases in between. Germline values: CDR1 SNHLY, CDR2 FYNNEI. The CDR3 spans 14 residues.

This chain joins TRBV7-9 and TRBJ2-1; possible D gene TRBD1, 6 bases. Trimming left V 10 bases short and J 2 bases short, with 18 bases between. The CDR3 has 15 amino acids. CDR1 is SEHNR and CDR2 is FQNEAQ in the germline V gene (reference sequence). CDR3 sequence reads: CATHPRDKAYNEQFF. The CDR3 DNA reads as TGTGCCACCCACCCCCGGGACAAAGCCTACAATGAGCAGTTCTTC.

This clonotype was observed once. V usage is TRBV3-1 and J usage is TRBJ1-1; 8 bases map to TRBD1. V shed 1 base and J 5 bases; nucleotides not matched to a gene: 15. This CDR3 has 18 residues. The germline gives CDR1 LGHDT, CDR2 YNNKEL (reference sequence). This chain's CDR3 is CASSQVGTRGRRATEAFF. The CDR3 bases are TGTGCCAGCAGCCAAGTGGGGACCAGGGGGCGGAGGGCTACTGAAGCTTTCTTT.

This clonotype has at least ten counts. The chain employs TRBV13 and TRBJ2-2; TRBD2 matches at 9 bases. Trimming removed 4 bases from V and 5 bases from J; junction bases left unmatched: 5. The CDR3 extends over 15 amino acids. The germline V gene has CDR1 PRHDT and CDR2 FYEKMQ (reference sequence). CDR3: CASSSGGGATGELFF. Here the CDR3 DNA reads TGTGCCAGCAGCTCTGGCGGGGGGGCTACCGGGGAGCTGTTTTTT.

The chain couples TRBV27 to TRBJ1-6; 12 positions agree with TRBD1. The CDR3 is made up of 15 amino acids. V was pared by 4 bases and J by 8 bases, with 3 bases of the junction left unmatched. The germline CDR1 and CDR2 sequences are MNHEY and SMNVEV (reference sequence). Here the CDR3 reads CASSWGQGAYSPLHF. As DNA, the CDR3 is TGTGCCAGCAGTTGGGGACAGGGGGCTTATTCACCCCTCCACTTT.

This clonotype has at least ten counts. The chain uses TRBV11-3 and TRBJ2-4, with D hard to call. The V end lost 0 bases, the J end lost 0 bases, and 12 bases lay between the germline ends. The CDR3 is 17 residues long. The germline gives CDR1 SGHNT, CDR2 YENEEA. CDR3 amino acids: CASSLDLISLAKNIQYF. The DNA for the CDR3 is TGTGCCAGCAGCTTAGATCTGATTTCACTAGCCAAAAACATTCAGTACTTC.

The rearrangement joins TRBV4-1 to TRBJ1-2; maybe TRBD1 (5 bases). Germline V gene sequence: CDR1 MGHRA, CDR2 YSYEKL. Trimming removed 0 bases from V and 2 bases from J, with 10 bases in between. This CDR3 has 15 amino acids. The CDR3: CASSQEGTLNYGYTF. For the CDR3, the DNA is TGCGCCAGCAGCCAAGAGGGGACCTTGAACTATGGCTACACCTTC.

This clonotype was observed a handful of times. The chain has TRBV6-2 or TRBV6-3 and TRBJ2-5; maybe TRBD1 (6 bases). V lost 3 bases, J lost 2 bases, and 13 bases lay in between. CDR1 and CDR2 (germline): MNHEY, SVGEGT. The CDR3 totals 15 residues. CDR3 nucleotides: TGTGCCAGCAGTTATCAGTCCAGGGGACAAGAGACCCAGTACTTC. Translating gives CASSYQSRGQETQYF.

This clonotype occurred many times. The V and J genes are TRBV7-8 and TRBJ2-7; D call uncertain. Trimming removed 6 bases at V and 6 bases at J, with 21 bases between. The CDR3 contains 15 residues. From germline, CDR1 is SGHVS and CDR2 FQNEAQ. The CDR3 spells CASSHRAADLPEQYF. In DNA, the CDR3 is TGTGCCAGCAGTCATCGGGCGGCCGACTTACCCGAGCAGTACTTC.

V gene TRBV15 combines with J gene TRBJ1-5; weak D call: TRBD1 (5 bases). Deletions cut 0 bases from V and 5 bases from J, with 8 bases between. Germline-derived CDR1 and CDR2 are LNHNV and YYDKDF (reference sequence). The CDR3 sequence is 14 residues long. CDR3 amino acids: CATSREAGDQPQHF. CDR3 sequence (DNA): TGTGCCACCAGCAGAGAGGCGGGGGATCAGCCCCAGCATTTT.

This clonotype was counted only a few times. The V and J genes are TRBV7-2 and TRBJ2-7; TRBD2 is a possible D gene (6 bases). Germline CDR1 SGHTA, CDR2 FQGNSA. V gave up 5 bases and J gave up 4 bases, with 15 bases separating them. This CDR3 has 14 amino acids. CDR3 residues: CASSPGAGPYEQYV. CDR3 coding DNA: TGTGCCAGCAGCCCCGGTGCGGGGCCTTACGAGCAGTACGTC.

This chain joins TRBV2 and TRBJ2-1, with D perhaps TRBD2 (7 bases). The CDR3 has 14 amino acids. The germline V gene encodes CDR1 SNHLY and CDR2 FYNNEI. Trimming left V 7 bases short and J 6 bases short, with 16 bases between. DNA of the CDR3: TGTGCCAGCAAGATTCGGGGGGCCTTCAATGAGCAGTTCTTC. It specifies CASKIRGAFNEQFF.

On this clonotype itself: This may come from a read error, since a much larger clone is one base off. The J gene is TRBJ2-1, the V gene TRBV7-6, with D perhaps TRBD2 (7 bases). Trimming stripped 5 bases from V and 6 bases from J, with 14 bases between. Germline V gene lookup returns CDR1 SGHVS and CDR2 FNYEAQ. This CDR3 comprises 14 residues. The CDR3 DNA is TGTGCCAGCAGCCCCGAGAGGGGGGGCAATGAGCAGTTCTTC. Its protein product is CASSPERGGNEQFF.

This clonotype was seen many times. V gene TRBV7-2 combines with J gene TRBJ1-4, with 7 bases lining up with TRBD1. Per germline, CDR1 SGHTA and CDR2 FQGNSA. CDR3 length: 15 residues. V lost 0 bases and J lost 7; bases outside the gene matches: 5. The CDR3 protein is CASSLAGGAFEKLFF. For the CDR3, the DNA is TGTGCCAGCAGCTTAGCAGGGGGCGCGTTTGAAAAACTGTTTTTT.

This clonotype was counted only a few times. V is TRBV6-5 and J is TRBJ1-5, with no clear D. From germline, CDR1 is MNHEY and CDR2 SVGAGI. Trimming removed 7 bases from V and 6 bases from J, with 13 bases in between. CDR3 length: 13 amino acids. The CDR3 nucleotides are TGTGCCAGCACCTTGACTCTGGGTCAGCCCCAGCATTTT. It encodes CASTLTLGQPQHF.

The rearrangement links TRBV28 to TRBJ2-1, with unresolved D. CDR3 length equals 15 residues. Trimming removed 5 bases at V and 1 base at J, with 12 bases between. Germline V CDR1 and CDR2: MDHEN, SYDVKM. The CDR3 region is CASSETGYSYNEQFF. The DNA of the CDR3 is TGTGCCAGCAGTGAAACTGGTTATTCCTACAATGAGCAGTTCTTC.

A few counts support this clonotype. The CDR3, as DNA: TGTGCCAGCAGTCCACCCGGGGGCGGGGTAGATACGCAGTATTTT. Translating gives CASSPPGGGVDTQYF. This chain uses TRBV12-3 or TRBV12-4 with TRBJ2-3; the D call may be TRBD1 or TRBD2 (6 bases each). The CDR3 is made up of 15 amino acids. Trimming took off 5 bases at V and 5 bases at J, with 17 bases between the two ends.